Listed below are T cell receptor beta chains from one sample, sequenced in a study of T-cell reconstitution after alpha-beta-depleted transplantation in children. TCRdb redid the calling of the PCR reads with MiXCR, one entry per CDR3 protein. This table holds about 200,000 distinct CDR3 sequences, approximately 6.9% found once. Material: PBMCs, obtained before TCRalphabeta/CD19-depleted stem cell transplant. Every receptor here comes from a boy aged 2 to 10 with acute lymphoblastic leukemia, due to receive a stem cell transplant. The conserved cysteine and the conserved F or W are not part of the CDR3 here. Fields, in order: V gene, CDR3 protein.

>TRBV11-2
ASSSIKGGSSYEQY
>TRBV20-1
SAGDSPYEQY
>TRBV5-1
ASQQGIGTGELF
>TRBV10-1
ASSENPPGLAPDTQY
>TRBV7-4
ASSKDVSRGRCTDTQY
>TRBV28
ASRPGQNTEAF
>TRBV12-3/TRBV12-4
ASSLPRAGAPNEQF
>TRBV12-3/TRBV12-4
ASSLLEETQY
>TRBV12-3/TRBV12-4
ASRPEGVGTGELF
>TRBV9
ASSGDGGSSVEQF
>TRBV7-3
ASSWGLAGATDTQY
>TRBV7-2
ASSLNDYEQY
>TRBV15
ATSRSGLAVDEQF
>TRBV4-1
ASSHGAVRNYEAF
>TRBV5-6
ASSLWGTRDEQY
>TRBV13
ASSLFPGEAF
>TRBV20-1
SASDGPAKNIQY
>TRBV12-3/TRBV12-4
ASSSRTGYYGYT
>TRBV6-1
ASLYRQGSIYEQY
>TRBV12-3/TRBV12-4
ASSFRATGELF
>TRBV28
ASLGGAEMNTEAF
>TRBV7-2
ASSPRDSPNEKLF